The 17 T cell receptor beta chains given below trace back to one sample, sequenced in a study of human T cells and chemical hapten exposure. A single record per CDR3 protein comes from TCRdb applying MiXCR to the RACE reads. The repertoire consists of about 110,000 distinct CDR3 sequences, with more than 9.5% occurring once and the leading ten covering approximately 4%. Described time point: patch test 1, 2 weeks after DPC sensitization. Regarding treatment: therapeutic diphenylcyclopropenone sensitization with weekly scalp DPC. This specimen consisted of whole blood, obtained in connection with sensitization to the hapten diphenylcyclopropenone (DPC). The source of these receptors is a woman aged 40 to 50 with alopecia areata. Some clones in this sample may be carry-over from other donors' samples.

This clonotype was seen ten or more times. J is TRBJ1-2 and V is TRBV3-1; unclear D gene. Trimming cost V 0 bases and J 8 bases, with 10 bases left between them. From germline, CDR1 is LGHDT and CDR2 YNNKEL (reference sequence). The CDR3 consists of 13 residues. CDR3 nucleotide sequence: TGTGCCAGCAGCCAAGATTGGGGAAGGGGCTACACCTTC. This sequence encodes CASSQDWGRGYTF.

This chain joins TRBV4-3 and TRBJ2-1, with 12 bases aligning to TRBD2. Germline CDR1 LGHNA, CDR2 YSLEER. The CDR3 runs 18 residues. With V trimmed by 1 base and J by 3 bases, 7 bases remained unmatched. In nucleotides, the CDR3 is TGCGCCAGCAGCCAAGGACTAGCGGGAGCCATTTACTACAATGAGCAGTTCTTC. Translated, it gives CASSQGLAGAIYYNEQFF.

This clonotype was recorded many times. The CDR3 is CASSLDVQGTEQYF. The CDR3 DNA reads TGTGCCAGCAGCTTAGATGTACAGGGGACCGAGCAGTACTTC. The rearrangement uses TRBV11-2 and TRBJ2-7; 7 bases are shared with TRBD1. Trimming at V came to 0 bases and at J to 6 bases, leaving 5 bases not matched to a gene. The CDR3 runs to 14 residues. In germline, CDR1 is SGHAT, CDR2 FQNNGV.

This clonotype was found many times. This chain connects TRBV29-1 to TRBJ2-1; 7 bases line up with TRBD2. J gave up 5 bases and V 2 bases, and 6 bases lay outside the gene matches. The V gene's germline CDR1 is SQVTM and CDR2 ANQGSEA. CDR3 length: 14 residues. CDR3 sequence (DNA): TGCAGCGTTGAACCAGCGGGAACCAACAATGAGCAGTTCTTC. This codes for CSVEPAGTNNEQFF.

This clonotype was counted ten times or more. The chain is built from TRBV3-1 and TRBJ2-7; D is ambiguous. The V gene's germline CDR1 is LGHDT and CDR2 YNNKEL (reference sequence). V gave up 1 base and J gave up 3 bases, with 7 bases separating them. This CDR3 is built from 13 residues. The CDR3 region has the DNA TGTGCCAGCAGCCAAGGTCCAGTCTACGAGCAGTACTTC. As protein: CASSQGPVYEQYF.

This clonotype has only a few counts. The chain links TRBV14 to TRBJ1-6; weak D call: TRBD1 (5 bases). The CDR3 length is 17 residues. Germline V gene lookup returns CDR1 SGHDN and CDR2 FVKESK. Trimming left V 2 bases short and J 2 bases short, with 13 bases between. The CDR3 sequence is CASSQTVPGTYNSPLHF. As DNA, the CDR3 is TGTGCCAGCAGCCAAACCGTCCCAGGGACCTATAATTCACCCCTCCACTTT.

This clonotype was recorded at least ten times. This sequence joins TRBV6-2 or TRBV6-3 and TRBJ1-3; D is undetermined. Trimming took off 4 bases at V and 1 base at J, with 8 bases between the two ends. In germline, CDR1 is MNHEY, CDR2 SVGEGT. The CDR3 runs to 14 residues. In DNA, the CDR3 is TGTGCCAGCAGTTTCCTCCGGTCTGGAAACACCATATATTTT. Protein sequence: CASSFLRSGNTIYF.

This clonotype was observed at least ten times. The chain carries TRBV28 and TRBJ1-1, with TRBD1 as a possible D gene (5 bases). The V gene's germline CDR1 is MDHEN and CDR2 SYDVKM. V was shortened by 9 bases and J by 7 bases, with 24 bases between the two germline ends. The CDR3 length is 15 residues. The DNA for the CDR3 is TGTGCCAGTACGACCCCCGGTGGGGGAACTAATGAAGCTTTCTTT. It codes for CASTTPGGGTNEAFF.

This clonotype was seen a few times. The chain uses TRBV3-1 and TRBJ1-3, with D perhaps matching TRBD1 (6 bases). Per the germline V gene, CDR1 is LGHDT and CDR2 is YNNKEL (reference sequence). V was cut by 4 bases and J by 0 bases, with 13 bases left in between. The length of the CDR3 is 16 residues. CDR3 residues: CASSPPGGHSGNTIYF. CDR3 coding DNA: TGTGCCAGCAGCCCTCCCGGGGGACACTCTGGAAACACCATATATTTT.

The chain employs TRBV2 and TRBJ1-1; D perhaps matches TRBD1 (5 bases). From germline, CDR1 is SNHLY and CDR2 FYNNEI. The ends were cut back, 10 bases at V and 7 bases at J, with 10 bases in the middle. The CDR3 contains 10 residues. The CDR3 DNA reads TGTGCCACCGCGGGGGGTGAAGCTTTCTTT. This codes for CATAGGEAFF.

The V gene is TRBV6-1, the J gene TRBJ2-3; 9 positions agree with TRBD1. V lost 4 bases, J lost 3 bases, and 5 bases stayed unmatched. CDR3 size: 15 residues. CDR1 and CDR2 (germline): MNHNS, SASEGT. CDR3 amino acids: CASSAQGARTDTQYF. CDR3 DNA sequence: TGTGCCAGCAGTGCACAGGGGGCGCGAACAGATACGCAGTATTTT.

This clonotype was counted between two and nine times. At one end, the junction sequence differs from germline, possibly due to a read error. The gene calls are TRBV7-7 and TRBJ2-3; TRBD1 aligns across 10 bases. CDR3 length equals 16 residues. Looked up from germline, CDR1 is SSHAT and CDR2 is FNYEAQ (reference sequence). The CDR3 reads CASSGGQGRVPDTQYF. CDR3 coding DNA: TGTGCTAGCAGCGGGGGACAGGGGCGCGTTCCCGATACGCAGTATTTT.

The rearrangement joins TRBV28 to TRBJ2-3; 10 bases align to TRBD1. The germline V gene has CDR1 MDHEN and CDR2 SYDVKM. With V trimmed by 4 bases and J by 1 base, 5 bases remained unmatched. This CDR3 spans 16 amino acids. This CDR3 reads CASSSAGTGGTDTQYF. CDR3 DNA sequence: TGTGCCAGCAGTTCCGCCGGGACAGGGGGCACAGATACGCAGTATTTT.

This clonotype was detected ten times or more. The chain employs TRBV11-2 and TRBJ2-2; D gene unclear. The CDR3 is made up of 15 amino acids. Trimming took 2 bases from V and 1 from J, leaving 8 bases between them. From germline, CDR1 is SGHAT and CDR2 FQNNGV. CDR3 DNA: TGTGCCAGCAGCTTAAGGCGAATGAACACCGGGGAGCTGTTTTTT. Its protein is CASSLRRMNTGELFF.

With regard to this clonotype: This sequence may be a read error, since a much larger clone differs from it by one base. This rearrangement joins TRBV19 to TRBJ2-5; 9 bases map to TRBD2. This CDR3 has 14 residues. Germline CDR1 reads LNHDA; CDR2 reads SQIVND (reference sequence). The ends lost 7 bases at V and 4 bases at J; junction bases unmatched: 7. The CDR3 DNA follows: TGTGCCAGTAACGCGGGAGGGGAGCGAGAGACCCAGTACTTC. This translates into CASNAGGERETQYF.

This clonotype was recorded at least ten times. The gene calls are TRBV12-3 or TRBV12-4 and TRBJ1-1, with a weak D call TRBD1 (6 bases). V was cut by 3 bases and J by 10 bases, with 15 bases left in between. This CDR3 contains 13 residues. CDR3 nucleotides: TGTGCCAGCAGTTTTTCGGGGGCGGTGGGAGCTTTCTTT. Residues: CASSFSGAVGAFF.

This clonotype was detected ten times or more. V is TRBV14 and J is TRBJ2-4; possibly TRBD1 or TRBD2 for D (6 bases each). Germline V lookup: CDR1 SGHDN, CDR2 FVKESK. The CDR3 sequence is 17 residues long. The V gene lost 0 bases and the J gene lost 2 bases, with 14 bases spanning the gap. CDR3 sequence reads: CASSQDTGAGTKNIQYF. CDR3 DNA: TGTGCCAGCAGCCAAGATACGGGGGCCGGGACCAAAAACATTCAGTACTTC.